The clone carrying this T cell receptor (beta chain) appeared a few times. Antigen: not known. This CDR3 contains 14 residues. Between the trimmed V and J ends, which lost 2 bases and 2 bases, there was a span of 8 bases. The V gene's germline CDR1 is SGHTA and CDR2 FQGNSA. The sample originates from a study of T-cell reconstitution after alpha-beta-depleted transplantation in children. Study findings and constraints: As was reported, about two months after transplant, alpha-beta T cells came from several hundred expanded graft clones. Elevated TCRbeta diversity at day 60 was traced, in some patients, to surviving recipient T cells and thymic progenitors. A year had passed since transplant, and T-cell counts and diversity by then came mostly from newly produced T cells.

Researchers prepared the TCRbeta library using unique molecular identifiers, the study reports. MiXCR, run by TCRdb on the PCR reads, gives a single entry per CDR3 protein. The sample includes around 440,000 distinct CDR3 sequences, under 20% seen only once; the top ten take 25% to 30%. The chain has TRBV7-2 and TRBJ2-3, with D unresolved. The clonotype comes from a boy under three years old who had a stem cell transplant for Wiskott-Aldrich syndrome, so the T cells may come from the graft donor. This specimen was PBMCs, mostly from graft donor cells, taken 360 days after TCRalphabeta/CD19-depleted stem cell transplant. The CDR3 here is CASSLMTVTDTQYF. In DNA, the CDR3 is TGTGCCAGCAGCTTAATGACGGTCACAGATACGCAGTATTTT. Based on the CDR3 plus reference TRBV7-2 and TRBJ2-3, the full variable domain is GAGVSQSPSNKVTEKGKDVELRCDPISGHTALYWYRQSLGQGLEFLIYFQGNSAPDKSGLPSDRFSAERTGGSVSTLTIQRTQQEDSAVYLCASSLMTVTDTQYFGPGTRLTVL.